This T cell receptor beta chain is from a study of vaccination and CD4 T cells after COVID-19. The treatment denotes: roughly 10-day PBMC culture with coronavirus spike peptide pools or control peptides (ViraFEST assay). This clonotype was detected once. Antigen specificity is unknown. Cultured CD4+ T cell DNA was sequenced using the Oncomine TCR Beta short-read assay. MiXCR, applied by TCRdb to the PCR reads, yields one record per CDR3 protein. The repertoire has about 15,000 distinct CDR3 sequences, 40% to 45% of them found once; the top ten carry 20% to 25%. This receptor was obtained from a human donor with COVID-19. Sequencing input: cultured CD4+ T cells from blood.

The CDR3: CSARGTADRSGANVLTF. The CDR3 DNA reads TGCAGTGCTAGGGGGACAGCGGATCGCTCTGGGGCCAACGTCCTGACTTTC. The chain has TRBV20-1 and TRBJ2-6; TRBD1 agrees at 7 bases. Germline trimming cut 3 bases from V and 0 bases from J; bases unmatched to any gene: 8. Germline assignment: CDR1 DFQATT and CDR2 SNEGSKA (reference sequence). The CDR3 totals 17 residues.